This TCR beta chain comes out of a study of T-cell memory formation after mild COVID-19. Each CDR3 protein gets one entry after TCRdb re-called the 5' RACE reads with MiXCR. The repertoire consists of 250,000 to 300,000 distinct CDR3 sequences, with roughly 16% occurring once and the leading ten covering more than 20%. The CDR3 loop spans 17 amino acids. Trimming removed 2 bases at V and 6 bases at J, with 20 bases between. The chain employs TRBV23-1 and TRBJ2-1, with unresolved D. TRBV23-1 is recorded as an ORF, its role being uncertain. The sample taken for sequencing was PBMCs or a T cell subset sorted from them (not recorded which). The TCR sequence derives from a young man who had mild COVID-19 (a few samples of this study predate the infection). Cell type and time point are not known. The chain's CDR3 is CASSQRRGCLSSNEQFF. The CDR3 nucleotides are TGCGCCAGCAGTCAACGGCGAGGCTGTTTATCGAGCAATGAGCAGTTCTTC.